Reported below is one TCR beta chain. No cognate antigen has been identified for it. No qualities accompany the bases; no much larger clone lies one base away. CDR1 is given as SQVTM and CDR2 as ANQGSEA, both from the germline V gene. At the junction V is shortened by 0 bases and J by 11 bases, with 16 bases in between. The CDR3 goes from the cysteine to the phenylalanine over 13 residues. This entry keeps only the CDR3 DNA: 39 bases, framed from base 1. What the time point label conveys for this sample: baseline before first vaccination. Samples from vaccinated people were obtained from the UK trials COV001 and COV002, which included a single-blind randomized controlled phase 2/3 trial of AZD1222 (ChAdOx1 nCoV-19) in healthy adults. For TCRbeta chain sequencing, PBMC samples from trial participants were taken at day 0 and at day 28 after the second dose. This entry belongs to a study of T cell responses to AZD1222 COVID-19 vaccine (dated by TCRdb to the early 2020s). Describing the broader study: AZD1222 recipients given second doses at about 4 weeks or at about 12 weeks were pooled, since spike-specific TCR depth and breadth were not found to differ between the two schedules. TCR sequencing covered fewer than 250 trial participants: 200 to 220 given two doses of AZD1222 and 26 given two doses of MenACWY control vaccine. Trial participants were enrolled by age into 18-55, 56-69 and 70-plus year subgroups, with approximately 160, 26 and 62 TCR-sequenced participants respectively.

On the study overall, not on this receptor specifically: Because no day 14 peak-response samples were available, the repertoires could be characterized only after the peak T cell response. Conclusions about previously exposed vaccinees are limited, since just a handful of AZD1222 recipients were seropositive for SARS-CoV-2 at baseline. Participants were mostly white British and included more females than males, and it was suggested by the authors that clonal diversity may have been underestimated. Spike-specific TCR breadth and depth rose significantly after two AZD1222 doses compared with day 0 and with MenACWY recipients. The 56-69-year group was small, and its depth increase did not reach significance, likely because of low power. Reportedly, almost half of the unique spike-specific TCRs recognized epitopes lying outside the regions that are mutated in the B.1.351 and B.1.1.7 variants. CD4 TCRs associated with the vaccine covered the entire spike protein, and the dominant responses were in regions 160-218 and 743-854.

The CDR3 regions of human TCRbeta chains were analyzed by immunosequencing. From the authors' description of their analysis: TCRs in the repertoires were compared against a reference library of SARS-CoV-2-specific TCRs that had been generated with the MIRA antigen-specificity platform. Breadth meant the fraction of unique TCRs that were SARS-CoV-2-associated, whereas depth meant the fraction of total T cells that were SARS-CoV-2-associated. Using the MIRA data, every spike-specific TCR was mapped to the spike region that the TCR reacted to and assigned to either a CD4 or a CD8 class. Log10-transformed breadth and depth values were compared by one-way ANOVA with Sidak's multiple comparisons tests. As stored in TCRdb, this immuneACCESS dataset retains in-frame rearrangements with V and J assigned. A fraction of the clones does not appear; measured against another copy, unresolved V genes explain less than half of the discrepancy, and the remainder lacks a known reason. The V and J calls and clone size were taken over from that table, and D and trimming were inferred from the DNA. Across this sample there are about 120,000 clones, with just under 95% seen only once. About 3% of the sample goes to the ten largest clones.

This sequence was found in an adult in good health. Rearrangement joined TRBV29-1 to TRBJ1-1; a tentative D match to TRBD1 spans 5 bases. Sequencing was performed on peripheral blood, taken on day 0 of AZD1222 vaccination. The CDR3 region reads CSVEDMGQVMAFF. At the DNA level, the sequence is TGCAGCGTTGAAGATATGGGGCAAGTTATGGCTTTCTTT.